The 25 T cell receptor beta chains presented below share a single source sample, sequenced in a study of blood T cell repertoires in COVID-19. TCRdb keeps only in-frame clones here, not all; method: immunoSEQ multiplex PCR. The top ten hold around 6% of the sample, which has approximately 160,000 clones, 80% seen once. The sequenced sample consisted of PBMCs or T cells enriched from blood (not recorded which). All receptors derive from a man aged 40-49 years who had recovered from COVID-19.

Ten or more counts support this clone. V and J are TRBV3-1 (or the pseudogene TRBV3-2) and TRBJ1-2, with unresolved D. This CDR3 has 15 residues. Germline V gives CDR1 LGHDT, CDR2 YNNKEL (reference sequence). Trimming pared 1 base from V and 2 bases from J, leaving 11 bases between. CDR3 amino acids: CASSQGPTSNYGYTF. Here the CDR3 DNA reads TGTGCCAGCAGCCAAGGGCCGACATCCAACTATGGCTACACCTTC.

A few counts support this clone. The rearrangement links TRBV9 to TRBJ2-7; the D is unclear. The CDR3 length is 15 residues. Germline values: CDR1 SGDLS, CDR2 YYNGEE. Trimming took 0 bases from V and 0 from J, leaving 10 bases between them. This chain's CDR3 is CASSVDSSPSYEQYF. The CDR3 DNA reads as TGTGCCAGCAGCGTAGATAGCAGCCCCTCCTACGAGCAGTACTTC.

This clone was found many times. CDR3 nucleotide sequence: TGTGCCAGCAGTCACGACAGGGGCTATGGCTACACCTTC. The encoded protein is CASSHDRGYGYTF. This chain links TRBV6-5 with TRBJ1-2; the match to TRBD1 covers 8 bases. This CDR3 comprises 13 residues. The V segment lost 5 bases and the J segment 4 bases; nucleotides outside the gene matches: 3. In germline, CDR1 is MNHEY, CDR2 SVGAGI.

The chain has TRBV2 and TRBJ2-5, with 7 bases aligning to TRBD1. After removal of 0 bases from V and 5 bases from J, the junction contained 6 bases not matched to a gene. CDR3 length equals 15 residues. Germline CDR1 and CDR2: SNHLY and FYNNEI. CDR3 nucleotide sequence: TGTGCCAGCAGTGAAGCGCTGAGCAGGGGGGAGACCCAGTACTTC. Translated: CASSEALSRGETQYF.

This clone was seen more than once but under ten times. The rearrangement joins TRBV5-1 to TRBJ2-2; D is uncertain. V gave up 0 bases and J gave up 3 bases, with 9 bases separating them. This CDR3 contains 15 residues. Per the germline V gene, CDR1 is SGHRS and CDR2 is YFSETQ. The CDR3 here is CASSLGTPDTGELFF. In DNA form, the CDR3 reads TGCGCCAGCAGCTTGGGCACACCTGACACCGGGGAGCTGTTTTTT.

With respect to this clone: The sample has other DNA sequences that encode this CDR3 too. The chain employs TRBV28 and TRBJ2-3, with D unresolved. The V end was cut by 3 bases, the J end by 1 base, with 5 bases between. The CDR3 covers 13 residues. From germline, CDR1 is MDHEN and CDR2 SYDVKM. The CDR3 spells CASSFPGTDTQYF. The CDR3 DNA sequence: TGTGCCAGCAGTTTTCCAGGCACAGATACGCAGTATTTT.

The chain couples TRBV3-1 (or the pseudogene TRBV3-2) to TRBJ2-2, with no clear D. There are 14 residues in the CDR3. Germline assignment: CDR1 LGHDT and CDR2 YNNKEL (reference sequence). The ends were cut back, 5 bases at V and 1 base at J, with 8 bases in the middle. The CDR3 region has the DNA TGTGCCAGCAGCGCGATCTTGAACACCGGGGAGCTGTTTTTT. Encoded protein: CASSAILNTGELFF.

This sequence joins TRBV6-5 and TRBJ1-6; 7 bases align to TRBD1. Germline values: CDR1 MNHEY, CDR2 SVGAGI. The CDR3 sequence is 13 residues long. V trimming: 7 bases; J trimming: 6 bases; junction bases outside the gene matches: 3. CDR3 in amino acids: CASKGGVNSPLHF. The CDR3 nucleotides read TGTGCCAGCAAAGGGGGCGTTAATTCACCCCTCCACTTT.

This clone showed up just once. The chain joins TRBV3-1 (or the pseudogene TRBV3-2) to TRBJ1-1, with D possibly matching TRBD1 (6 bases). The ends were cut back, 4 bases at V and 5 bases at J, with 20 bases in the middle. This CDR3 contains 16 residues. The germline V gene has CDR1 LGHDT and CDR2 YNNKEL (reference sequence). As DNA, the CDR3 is TGTGCCAGCAGCCGGGCCCAAGGGGGGGCGAGGACTGAAGCTTTCTTT. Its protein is CASSRAQGGARTEAFF.

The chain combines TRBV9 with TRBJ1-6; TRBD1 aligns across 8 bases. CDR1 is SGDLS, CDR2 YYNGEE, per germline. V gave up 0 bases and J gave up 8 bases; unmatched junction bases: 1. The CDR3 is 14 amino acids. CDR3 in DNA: TGTGCCAGCAGCGTAGCACAGGGGGATTCACCCCTCCACTTT. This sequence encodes CASSVAQGDSPLHF.

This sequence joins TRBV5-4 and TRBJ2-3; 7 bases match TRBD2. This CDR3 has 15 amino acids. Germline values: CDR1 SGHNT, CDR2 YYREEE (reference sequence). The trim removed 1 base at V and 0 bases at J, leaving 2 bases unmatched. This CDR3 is CASSLRRGSTDTQYF. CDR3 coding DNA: TGTGCCAGCAGCTTGCGGCGGGGGAGCACAGATACGCAGTATTTT.

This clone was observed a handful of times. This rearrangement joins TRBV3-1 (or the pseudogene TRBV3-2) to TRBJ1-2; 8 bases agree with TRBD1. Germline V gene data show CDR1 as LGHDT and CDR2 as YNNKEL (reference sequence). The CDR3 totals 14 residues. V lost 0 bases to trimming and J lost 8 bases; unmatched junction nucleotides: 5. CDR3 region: CASSQDDRGRGYTF. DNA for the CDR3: TGTGCCAGCAGCCAAGATGACAGGGGAAGGGGCTACACCTTC.

The CDR3 DNA sequence: TGTGCCAGCAGCGTAGGACTCCTGACTAGCACAGATACGCAGTATTTT. Amino acid sequence: CASSVGLLTSTDTQYF. The rearrangement uses TRBV9 and TRBJ2-3; no definite D call. In germline, CDR1 is SGDLS, CDR2 YYNGEE. Trimming left V 0 bases short and J 0 bases short, with 11 bases between. This CDR3 contains 16 residues.

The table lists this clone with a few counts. The CDR3 reads CASSSPRGGARGQETQYF. CDR3 coding DNA: TGTGCCAGCAGCTCTCCGAGGGGGGGGGCAAGAGGGCAAGAGACCCAGTACTTC. The rearrangement links TRBV5-4 to TRBJ2-5; the D gene is possibly TRBD2 (7 bases). This CDR3 is built from 18 residues. V was trimmed by 3 bases and J by 2 bases, leaving 23 bases between them. Germline V gene sequence: CDR1 SGHNT, CDR2 YYREEE (reference sequence). Full variable domain (remainder filled in from reference TRBV5-4 and TRBJ2-5): ETGVTQSPTHLIKTRGQQVTLRCSSQSGHNTVSWYQQALGQGPQFIFQYYREEENGRGNFPPRFSGLQFPNYSSELNVNALELDDSALYLCASSSPRGGARGQETQYFGPGTRLLVL.

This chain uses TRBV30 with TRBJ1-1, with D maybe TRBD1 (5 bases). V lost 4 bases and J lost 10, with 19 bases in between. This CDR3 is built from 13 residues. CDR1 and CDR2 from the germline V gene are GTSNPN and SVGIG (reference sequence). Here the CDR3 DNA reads TGTGCCTGGACCGTCTCGCAGGGTATAGGAGCTTTCTTT. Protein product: CAWTVSQGIGAFF.

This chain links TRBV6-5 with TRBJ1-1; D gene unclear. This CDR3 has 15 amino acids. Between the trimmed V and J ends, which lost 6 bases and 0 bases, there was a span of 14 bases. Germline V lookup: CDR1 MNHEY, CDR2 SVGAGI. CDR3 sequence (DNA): TGTGCCAGCAGCCCGCCGGGGAGGCTGAACACTGAAGCTTTCTTT. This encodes CASSPPGRLNTEAFF.

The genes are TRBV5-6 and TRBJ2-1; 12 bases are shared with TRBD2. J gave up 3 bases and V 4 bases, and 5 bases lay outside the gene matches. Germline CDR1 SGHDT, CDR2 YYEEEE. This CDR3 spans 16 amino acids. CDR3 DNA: TGTGCCAGCAGCCCAGCACTAGCGGGGGGCTACAATGAGCAGTTCTTC. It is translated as CASSPALAGGYNEQFF. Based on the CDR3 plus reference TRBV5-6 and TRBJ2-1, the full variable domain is DAGVTQSPTHLIKTRGQQVTLRCSPKSGHDTVSWYQQALGQGPQFIFQYYEEEERQRGNFPDRFSGHQFPNYSSELNVNALLLGDSALYLCASSPALAGGYNEQFFGPGTRLTVL.

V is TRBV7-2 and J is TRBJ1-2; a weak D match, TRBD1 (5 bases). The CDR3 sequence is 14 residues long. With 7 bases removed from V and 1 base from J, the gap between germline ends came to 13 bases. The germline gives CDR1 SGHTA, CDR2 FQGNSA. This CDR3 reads CASTQSDSNYGYTF. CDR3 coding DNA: TGTGCCAGCACCCAAAGCGACAGTAACTATGGCTACACCTTC.

The CDR3 spells CASGAGADTQYF. The CDR3 coding sequence is TGTGCCAGCGGAGCGGGAGCAGATACGCAGTATTTT. This chain joins TRBV7-3 and TRBJ2-3; 8 bases are shared with TRBD2. Trimming at V came to 8 bases and at J to 4 bases, leaving 2 bases not matched to a gene. The CDR3 extends over 12 amino acids. Germline values: CDR1 SGHTA, CDR2 FQGTGA.

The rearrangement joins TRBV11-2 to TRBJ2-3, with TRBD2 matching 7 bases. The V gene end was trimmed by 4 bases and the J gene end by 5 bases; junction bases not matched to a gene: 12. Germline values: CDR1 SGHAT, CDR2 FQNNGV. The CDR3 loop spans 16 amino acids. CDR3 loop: CASSYSGGLARDTQYF. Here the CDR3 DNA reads TGTGCCAGCAGCTATTCGGGGGGTCTTGCTAGAGATACGCAGTATTTT.

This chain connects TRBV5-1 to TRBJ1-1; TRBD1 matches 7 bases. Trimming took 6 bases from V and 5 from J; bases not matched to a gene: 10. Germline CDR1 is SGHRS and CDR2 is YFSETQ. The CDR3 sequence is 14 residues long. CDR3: CASTTGNGGTEAFF. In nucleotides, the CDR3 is TGCGCCAGCACGACAGGGAATGGGGGAACTGAAGCTTTCTTT.

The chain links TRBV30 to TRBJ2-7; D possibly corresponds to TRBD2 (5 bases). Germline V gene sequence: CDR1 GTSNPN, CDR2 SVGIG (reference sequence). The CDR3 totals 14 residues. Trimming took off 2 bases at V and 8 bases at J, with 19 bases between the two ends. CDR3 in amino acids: CAWSSLEGVEKQYF. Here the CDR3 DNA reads TGTGCCTGGAGTAGCCTCGAGGGAGTTGAGAAGCAGTACTTC.

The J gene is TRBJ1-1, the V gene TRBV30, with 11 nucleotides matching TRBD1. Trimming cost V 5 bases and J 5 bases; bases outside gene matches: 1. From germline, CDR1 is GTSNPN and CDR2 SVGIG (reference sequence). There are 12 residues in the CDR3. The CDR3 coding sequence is TGTGCCTGGGGACAGGGGGCAACTGAAGCTTTCTTT. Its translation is CAWGQGATEAFF.

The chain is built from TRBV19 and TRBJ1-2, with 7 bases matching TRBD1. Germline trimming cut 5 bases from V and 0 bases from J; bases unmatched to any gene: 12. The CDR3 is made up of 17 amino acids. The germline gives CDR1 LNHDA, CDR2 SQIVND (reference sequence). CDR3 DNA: TGTGCCAGTAGTCCCCCCTGGGGGACAGTTCCTAACTATGGCTACACCTTC. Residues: CASSPPWGTVPNYGYTF. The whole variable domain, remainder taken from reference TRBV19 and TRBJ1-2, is DGGITQSPKYLFRKEGQNVTLSCEQNLNHDAMYWYRQDPGQGLRLIYYSQIVNDFQKGDIAEGYSVSREKKESFPLTVTSAQKNPTAFYLCASSPPWGTVPNYGYTFGSGTRLTVV.

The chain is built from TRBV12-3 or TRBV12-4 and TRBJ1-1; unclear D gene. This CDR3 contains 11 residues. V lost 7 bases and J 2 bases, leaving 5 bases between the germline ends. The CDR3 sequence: CASTYNTEAFF. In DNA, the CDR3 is TGTGCCAGCACGTATAACACTGAAGCTTTCTTT.